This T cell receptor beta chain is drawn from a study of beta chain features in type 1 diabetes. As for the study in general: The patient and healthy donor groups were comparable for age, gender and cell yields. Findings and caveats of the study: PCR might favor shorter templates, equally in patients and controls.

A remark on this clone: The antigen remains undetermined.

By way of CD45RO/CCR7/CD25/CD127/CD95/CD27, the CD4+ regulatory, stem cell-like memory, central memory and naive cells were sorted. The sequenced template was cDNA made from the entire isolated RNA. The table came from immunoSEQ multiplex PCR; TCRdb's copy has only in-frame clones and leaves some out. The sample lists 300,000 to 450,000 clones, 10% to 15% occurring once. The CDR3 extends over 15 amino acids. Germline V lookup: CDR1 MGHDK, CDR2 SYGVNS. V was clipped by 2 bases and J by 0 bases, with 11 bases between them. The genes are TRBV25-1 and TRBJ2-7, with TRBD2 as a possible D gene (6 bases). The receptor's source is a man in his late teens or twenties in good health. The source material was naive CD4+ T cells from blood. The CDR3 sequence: CASSEAGSLSYEQYF. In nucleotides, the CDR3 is TGTGCCAGCAGTGAAGCGGGGTCCCTCTCCTACGAGCAGTACTTC.